A selection of T cell receptor beta chains follows, all from one sample in a study of regulatory T cells in long-lasting Graves disease. TCRdb reprocessed the multiplex PCR reads via MiXCR and lists one record per CDR3 protein. Of around 400,000 distinct CDR3 sequences in the sample, 15% to 18% were seen once. The specimen comprised peripheral blood mononuclear cells (PBMCs), sampled at new diagnosis, from a patient treated with antithyroid drugs. The receptor source for this set is a female donor with Graves disease. Both conserved end residues are part of each CDR3. Each record gives: J gene, V gene, CDR3 protein.

j_gene: TRBJ2-1
v_gene: TRBV18
CDR3aa: CASSPTSGLSNEQFF

j_gene: TRBJ2-7
v_gene: TRBV27
CDR3aa: CASSQWGGYEQYF

j_gene: TRBJ2-1
v_gene: TRBV2
CDR3aa: CASSDIAGHRRNEQFF

j_gene: TRBJ2-1
v_gene: TRBV28
CDR3aa: CASSLTHGHYNEQFF

j_gene: TRBJ2-2
v_gene: TRBV20-1
CDR3aa: CSAKPGQHTGELFF

j_gene: TRBJ1-2
v_gene: TRBV29-1
CDR3aa: CSVRGNYGYTF

j_gene: TRBJ2-1
v_gene: TRBV30
CDR3aa: CAWSLTPGGGDEQFF

j_gene: TRBJ1-4
v_gene: TRBV12-3/TRBV12-4
CDR3aa: CASSLGRVTYEKLFF

j_gene: TRBJ1-5
v_gene: TRBV6-2/TRBV6-3
CDR3aa: CATSLLDQPQHF

j_gene: TRBJ1-1
v_gene: TRBV6-5
CDR3aa: CASSYSGTGYTEAFF

j_gene: TRBJ1-1
v_gene: TRBV6-1
CDR3aa: CASSQLMRAAEAFF

j_gene: TRBJ2-1
v_gene: TRBV12-3/TRBV12-4
CDR3aa: CASSLGTSGRKHNEQFF

j_gene: TRBJ2-7
v_gene: TRBV12-3/TRBV12-4
CDR3aa: CASGPGTGGGYEQYF

j_gene: TRBJ1-5
v_gene: TRBV6-1
CDR3aa: CASIAGWESSNQPQHF

j_gene: TRBJ1-5
v_gene: TRBV28
CDR3aa: CASSSTGRYQPQHF

j_gene: TRBJ1-6
v_gene: TRBV12-3/TRBV12-4
CDR3aa: CASSDRNYNSPLHF

j_gene: TRBJ1-1
v_gene: TRBV6-1
CDR3aa: CASSPLNTEAFF

j_gene: TRBJ2-4
v_gene: TRBV6-9
CDR3aa: CASSETGAKNIQYF

j_gene: TRBJ2-5
v_gene: TRBV18
CDR3aa: CASSPLRGLETQYF

j_gene: TRBJ2-1
v_gene: TRBV9
CDR3aa: CASSVRGDYPQFF

j_gene: TRBJ1-1
v_gene: TRBV27
CDR3aa: CASSLYQDRATEAFF

j_gene: TRBJ2-3
v_gene: TRBV12-3/TRBV12-4
CDR3aa: CASSLSTQYF

j_gene: TRBJ1-3
v_gene: TRBV10-3
CDR3aa: CAISMTGYLSGNTIYF

j_gene: TRBJ2-7
v_gene: TRBV7-9
CDR3aa: CASSLDPRTYEQYF

j_gene: TRBJ1-5
v_gene: TRBV7-2
CDR3aa: CASSFWGANQPQHF

j_gene: TRBJ2-7
v_gene: TRBV7-9
CDR3aa: CASSFFGGSSYEQYF

j_gene: TRBJ2-1
v_gene: TRBV5-1
CDR3aa: CASSLRPSNNEQFF

j_gene: TRBJ1-2
v_gene: TRBV12-3/TRBV12-4
CDR3aa: CASSYGQGAVGYTF

j_gene: TRBJ2-2
v_gene: TRBV12-3/TRBV12-4
CDR3aa: CASSFHALGTGELFF

j_gene: TRBJ2-2
v_gene: TRBV28
CDR3aa: CASSSGHRNTGELFF

j_gene: TRBJ1-4
v_gene: TRBV10-2
CDR3aa: CASRHRKGNEKLFF

j_gene: TRBJ1-6
v_gene: TRBV28
CDR3aa: CASSSTGQGNSPLHF

j_gene: TRBJ2-5
v_gene: TRBV19
CDR3aa: CASSIYPRTGSGETQYF

j_gene: TRBJ2-1
v_gene: TRBV5-1
CDR3aa: CASSFSGQGFNEQFF

j_gene: TRBJ2-3
v_gene: TRBV4-1
CDR3aa: CASSQDRGGTGNTDTQYF

j_gene: TRBJ2-5
v_gene: TRBV12-3/TRBV12-4
CDR3aa: CASSPTEIQETQYF

j_gene: TRBJ2-1
v_gene: TRBV27
CDR3aa: CASSLGTRGNNEQFF

j_gene: TRBJ1-1
v_gene: TRBV5-1
CDR3aa: CASSFEVNTEAFF

j_gene: TRBJ2-2
v_gene: TRBV11-2
CDR3aa: CASSLGKAGELFF

j_gene: TRBJ2-1
v_gene: TRBV28
CDR3aa: CASSVLAAASYNEQFF

j_gene: TRBJ1-4
v_gene: TRBV7-9
CDR3aa: CASSPGLGIVSEKLFF

j_gene: TRBJ2-1
v_gene: TRBV24-1
CDR3aa: CATSDFPGQGPNEQFF

j_gene: TRBJ2-6
v_gene: TRBV12-3/TRBV12-4
CDR3aa: CASTYSGTGANVLTF